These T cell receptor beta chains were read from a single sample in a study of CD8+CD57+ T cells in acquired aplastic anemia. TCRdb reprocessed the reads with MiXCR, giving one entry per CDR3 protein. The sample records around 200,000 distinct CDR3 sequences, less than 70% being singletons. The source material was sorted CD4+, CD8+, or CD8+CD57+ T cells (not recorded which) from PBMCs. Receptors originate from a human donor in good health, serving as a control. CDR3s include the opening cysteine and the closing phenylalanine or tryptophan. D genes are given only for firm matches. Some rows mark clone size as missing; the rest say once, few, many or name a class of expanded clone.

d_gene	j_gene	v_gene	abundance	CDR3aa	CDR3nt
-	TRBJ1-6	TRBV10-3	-	CAISARGPNSPLHF	TGTGCCATCAGTGCTAGAGGGCCTAATTCACCCCTCCACTTT
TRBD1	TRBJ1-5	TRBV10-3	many	CAISESVGQGNNQPQHF	TGTGCCATCAGTGAGAGTGTAGGACAGGGAAACAATCAGCCCCAGCATTTT
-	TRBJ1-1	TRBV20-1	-	CSARPRQSPYTEAFF	TGCAGTGCCCGGCCCCGACAGAGTCCTTACACTGAAGCTTTCTTT
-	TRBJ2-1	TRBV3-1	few	CASSQAPDGVYNEQFF	TGTGCCAGCAGCCAAGCCCCGGACGGGGTCTACAATGAGCAGTTCTTC
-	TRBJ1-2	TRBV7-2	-	CASTLAGTSYTF	TGTGCCAGCACCCTCGCCGGGACTTCCTACACCTTC
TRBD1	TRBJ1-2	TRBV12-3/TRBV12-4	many	CASSFRSTGGSYGYTF	TGTGCCAGCAGTTTTCGCTCAACAGGGGGCAGCTATGGCTACACCTTC
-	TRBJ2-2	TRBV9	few	CASSVGFTGELFF	TGTGCCAGCAGCGTAGGTTTCACCGGGGAGCTGTTTTTT
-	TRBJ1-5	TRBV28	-	CASSRESGNQPQHF	TGTGCCAGCAGTAGGGAGAGTGGCAATCAGCCCCAGCATTTT
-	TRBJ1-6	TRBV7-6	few	CASSPAGTDSPLHF	TGTGCCAGCAGCCCAGCGGGCACGGATTCACCCCTCCACTTT
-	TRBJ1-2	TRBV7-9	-	CASSLRGWNRYTF	TGTGCCAGCAGCTTGAGAGGGTGGAATCGCTACACCTTC
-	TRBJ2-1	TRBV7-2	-	CASSIQGGNYNEQFF	TGTGCCAGTAGTATTCAGGGGGGGAACTACAATGAGCAGTTCTTC
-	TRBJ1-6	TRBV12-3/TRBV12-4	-	CASRLQGDSPLHF	TGTGCCAGCCGGCTACAGGGAGACTCACCCCTCCACTTT
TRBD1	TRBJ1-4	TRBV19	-	CASSIWGQGNEKLFF	TGTGCCAGTAGCATCTGGGGACAGGGGAATGAAAAACTGTTTTTT
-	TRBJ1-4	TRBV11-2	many	CASSLVAGDNEKLFF	TGTGCCAGCAGCTTAGTCGCAGGCGACAATGAAAAACTGTTTTTT
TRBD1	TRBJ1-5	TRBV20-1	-	CSATGEGSNQPQHF	TGCAGTGCCACAGGGGAGGGGAGCAATCAGCCCCAGCATTTT
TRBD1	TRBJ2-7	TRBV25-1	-	CASSEVPGQGTEQYF	TGTGCCAGCAGTGAAGTCCCGGGACAGGGTACCGAGCAGTACTTC
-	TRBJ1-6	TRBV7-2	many	CASSLKGVGSPLHF	TGTGCCAGCAGCTTAAAGGGGGTGGGTTCACCCCTCCACTTT
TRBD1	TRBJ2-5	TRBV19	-	CASSITRDRGQETQYF	TGTGCCAGTAGTATAACGCGGGACAGGGGCCAAGAGACCCAGTACTTC
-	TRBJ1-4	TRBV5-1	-	CASSLAGNEKLFF	TGCGCCAGCAGCTTGGCCGGGAATGAAAAACTGTTTTTT
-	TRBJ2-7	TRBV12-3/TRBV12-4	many	CASSLGSGGGYEQYF	TGTGCCAGCAGTTTAGGTTCTGGGGGCGGGTACGAGCAGTACTTC
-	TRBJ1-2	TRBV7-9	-	CASSFPGALYGYTF	TGTGCCAGCAGCTTTCCGGGGGCTCTCTATGGCTACACCTTC
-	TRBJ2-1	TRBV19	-	CGSSIDAGVEQFF	TGTGGCAGTAGTATAGACGCAGGGGTTGAGCAGTTCTTC
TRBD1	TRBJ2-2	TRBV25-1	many	CASSDLGTARTGELFF	TGTGCCAGCAGTGACCTTGGGACAGCGAGGACCGGGGAGCTGTTTTTT
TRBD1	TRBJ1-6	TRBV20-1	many	CSAPGGSYNSPLHF	TGCAGTGCTCCAGGGGGCTCCTATAATTCACCCCTCCACTTT
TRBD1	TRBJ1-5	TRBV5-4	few	CASSLAGTASNQPQHF	TGTGCCAGCAGCTTGGCTGGGACAGCAAGCAATCAGCCCCAGCATTTT
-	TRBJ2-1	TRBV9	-	CVSSVGGGSDNEQFF	TGTGTCAGCAGCGTAGGTGGCGGGTCAGACAATGAGCAGTTCTTC
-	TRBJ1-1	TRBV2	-	CASSKNSMGLNTEAFF	TGTGCCAGCAGTAAGAACAGCATGGGCTTGAACACTGAAGCTTTCTTT
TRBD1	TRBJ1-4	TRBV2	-	CASGRDSPNEKLCF	TGTGCCAGCGGGAGGGACAGTCCCAATGAAAAACTGTGTTTT
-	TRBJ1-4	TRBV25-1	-	CASSDWGPPNEKLFF	TGTGCCAGCAGTGATTGGGGTCCTCCTAATGAAAAACTGTTTTTT
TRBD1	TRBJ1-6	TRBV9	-	CASSVEGQGNSPLHF	TGTGCCAGCAGCGTAGAGGGACAGGGGAATTCACCCCTCCACTTT
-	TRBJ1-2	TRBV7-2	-	CASSLGPVNYGYTF	TGTGCCAGCAGCTTAGGTCCAGTGAACTATGGCTACACCTTC
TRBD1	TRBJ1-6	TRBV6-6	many	CASSWSQGGSNSPLHF	TGTGCCAGCAGTTGGTCCCAGGGGGGTTCTAATTCACCCCTCCACTTT
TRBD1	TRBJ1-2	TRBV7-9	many	CASSPRNPLGTGGNGYTF	TGTGCCAGCAGCCCAAGAAACCCCCTCGGGACAGGGGGCAATGGCTACACCTTC
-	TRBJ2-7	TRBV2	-	CASRSDSDEQYF	TGTGCCAGCAGGTCGGACAGCGACGAGCAGTACTTC
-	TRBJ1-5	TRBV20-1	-	CSARSGGTQETQHF	TGCAGTGCTAGGAGCGGGGGGACCCAAGAGACCCAGCATTTT
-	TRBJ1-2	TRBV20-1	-	CSASPFGARGSANYGYTF	TGCAGTGCTAGCCCTTTTGGGGCCAGAGGGTCGGCTAACTATGGCTACACCTTC
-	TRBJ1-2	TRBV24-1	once	CATSGGAEAVSYTF	TGTGCCACCAGTGGGGGAGCAGAGGCCGTCAGCTACACCTTC
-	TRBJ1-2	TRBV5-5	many	CASSLGGYGGRDWGSYTF	TGTGCCAGCAGCTTGGGGGGTTACGGTGGAAGGGACTGGGGCAGCTACACCTTC
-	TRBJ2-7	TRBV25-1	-	CASSSRVSYEQYF	TGTGCCAGCAGTAGCAGGGTGTCCTACGAGCAGTACTTC
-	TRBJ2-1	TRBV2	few	CASSEAGFGEQFF	TGTGCCAGCAGTGAGGCGGGATTTGGTGAGCAGTTCTTC
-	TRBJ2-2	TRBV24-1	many	CATSDPGSSNTGELFF	TGTGCCACCAGTGATCCAGGGTCCTCGAACACCGGGGAGCTGTTTTTT
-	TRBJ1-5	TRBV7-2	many	CASSLDHQPQHF	TGTGCCAGCAGCTTAGATCATCAGCCCCAGCATTTT
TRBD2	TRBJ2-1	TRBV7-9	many	CASTSGVYNEQFF	TGTGCCAGCACTAGCGGGGTTTACAATGAGCAGTTCTTC
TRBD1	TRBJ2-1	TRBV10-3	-	CAISESGQYNEQFNEQFF	TGTGCCATCAGTGAGTCGGGACAGTACAATGAGCAGTTCAATGAGCAGTTCTTC
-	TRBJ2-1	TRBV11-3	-	CASSLAQLPYNEQFF	TGTGCCAGCAGCTTAGCCCAGCTCCCTTACAATGAGCAGTTCTTC
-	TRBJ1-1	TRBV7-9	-	CASSLVGQLEAFF	TGTGCCAGCAGCTTAGTAGGACAGTTAGAAGCTTTCTTT
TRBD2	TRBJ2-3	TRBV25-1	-	CASSPSLGLAGGPEDTQYF	TGTGCCAGCAGCCCGAGTCTGGGACTAGCGGGGGGGCCTGAAGATACGCAGTATTTT
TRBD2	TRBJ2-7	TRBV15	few	CATSRAGGLYEQYF	TGTGCCACCAGCAGAGCGGGGGGACTGTACGAGCAGTACTTC
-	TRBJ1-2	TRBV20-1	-	CSARLDRSHSGNTF	TGCAGTGCTAGACTCGACAGGTCCCACTCTGGAAACACCTTC
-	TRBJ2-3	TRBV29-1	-	CSAATKTDTQYF	TGCAGCGCAGCTACTAAGACAGATACGCAGTATTTT
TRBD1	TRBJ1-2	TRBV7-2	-	CASSILTGGRGGYTF	TGTGCCAGCAGCATACTAACAGGGGGCAGGGGTGGCTACACCTTC
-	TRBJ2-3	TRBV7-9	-	CASRTMAGKADTQYF	TGTGCCAGCAGGACTATGGCAGGGAAGGCAGATACGCAGTATTTT
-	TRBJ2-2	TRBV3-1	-	CASSPGRTNTGELFF	TGTGCCAGCAGCCCAGGCAGGACAAACACCGGGGAGCTGTTTTTT
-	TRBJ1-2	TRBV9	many	CASSVAFRWNSGYTF	TGTGCCAGCAGCGTAGCCTTTAGGTGGAACTCCGGCTACACCTTC
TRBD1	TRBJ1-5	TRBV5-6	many	CASSFAGTASNQPQHF	TGTGCCAGCAGCTTCGCCGGGACAGCAAGCAATCAGCCCCAGCATTTT
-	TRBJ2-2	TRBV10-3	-	CAIRQATGELFF	TGTGCCATCAGACAGGCCACCGGGGAGCTGTTTTTT
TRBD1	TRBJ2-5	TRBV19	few	CASSMDRGLGTQYF	TGTGCCAGTAGTATGGACAGGGGATTGGGGACCCAGTACTTC